This TCR beta chain is drawn from a study of blood T cell repertoires in COVID-19. With 0 bases removed from V and 2 bases from J, the gap between germline ends came to 5 bases. Per germline, CDR1 GTSNPN and CDR2 SVGIG (reference sequence). This CDR3 contains 13 residues. Only in-frame clones appear in the TCRdb table, and some are missing; sequencing was by immunoSEQ multiplex PCR. The repertoire holds 150,000 to 200,000 clones, with roughly 83% as singletons. Seattle's cohort entered during active infection and was followed longitudinally. Sequenced sample: peripheral blood. This receptor was taken from a woman aged 40-49 years with COVID-19, enrolled during active disease. The chain is built from TRBV30 and TRBJ1-3, with D possibly being TRBD1 (5 bases). CDR3 in amino acids: CAWSVGAGNTIYF. The CDR3 DNA is TGTGCCTGGAGTGTAGGGGCTGGAAACACCATATATTTT.